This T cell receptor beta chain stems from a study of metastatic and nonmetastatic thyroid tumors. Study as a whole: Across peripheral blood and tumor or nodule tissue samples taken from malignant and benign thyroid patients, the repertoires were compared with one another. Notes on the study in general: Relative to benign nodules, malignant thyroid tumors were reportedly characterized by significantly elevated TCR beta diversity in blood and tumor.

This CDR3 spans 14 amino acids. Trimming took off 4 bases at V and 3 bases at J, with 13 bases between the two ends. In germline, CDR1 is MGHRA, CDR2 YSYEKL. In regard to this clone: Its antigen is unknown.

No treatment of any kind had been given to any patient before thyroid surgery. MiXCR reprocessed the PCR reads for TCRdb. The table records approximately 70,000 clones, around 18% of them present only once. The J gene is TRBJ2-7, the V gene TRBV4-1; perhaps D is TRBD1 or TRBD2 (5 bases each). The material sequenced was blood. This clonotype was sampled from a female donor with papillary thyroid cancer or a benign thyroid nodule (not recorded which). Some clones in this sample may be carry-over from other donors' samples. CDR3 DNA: TGCGCCAGCAGCCCTGGGACCTTCGACTACGAGCAGTACTTC. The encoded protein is CASSPGTFDYEQYF.